The entry below gives a single TCR beta chain sequence along with its context. V was trimmed by 5 bases and J by 5 bases, leaving 16 bases between them. CDR1 and CDR2 (germline): SGHTA, FQGNSA. The CDR3 runs to 16 residues. The repertoire was sequenced with immunoSEQ multiplex PCR; TCRdb's copy has only in-frame clones and lacks some. Found here are about 50,000 clones, approximately 92% of them singletons; the top ten hold 0.74%. This sample is part of a study of T cell changes during pregnancy in multiple sclerosis. The material sequenced was CD4+ T cells from peripheral blood mononuclear cells, taken in the third trimester of pregnancy. V usage is TRBV7-2 and J usage is TRBJ1-6; possibly TRBD1 for D (6 bases). The clonotype originates from a female donor with multiple sclerosis, enrolled in a pregnancy study. The CDR3 region is CASSATGNGDNSPLHF. In nucleotides, the CDR3 is TGTGCCAGCAGCGCAACAGGGAATGGGGATAATTCACCCCTCCACTTT.